This TCR beta chain originates from a study of human T cells and chemical hapten exposure. Study conclusions and caveats: TCRs at high frequency, those above 1 in 1000, did not change with DPC sensitization. A positive correlation with patch test score was shown by PT1 expanded TCR counts.

Remarks on this clonotype: Antigen: not known.

MiXCR, run by TCRdb on the RACE reads, gives a single entry per CDR3 protein. The profile covers roughly 98,000 distinct CDR3 sequences, with around 12% appearing a single time and over 2% taken by the ten largest. V lost 6 bases, J lost 9 bases, and 9 bases stayed unmatched. Germline V lookup: CDR1 SGHTA, CDR2 FQGNSA. This CDR3 spans 15 amino acids. Time point given: patch test 1, 2 weeks after DPC sensitization. Treatment: therapeutic diphenylcyclopropenone sensitization with weekly scalp DPC. This receptor was obtained from a woman between 40 and 55 years old with alopecia areata. Some clones in this sample may be carry-over from other donors' samples. Sequencing used whole blood, obtained in connection with sensitization to the hapten diphenylcyclopropenone (DPC). The rearrangement joins TRBV7-2 to TRBJ2-3; 13 bases match TRBD2. CDR3 in DNA: TGTGCCAGCAGTTCAGGAGGACTAGCGGGAGACACGCAGTATTTT. Amino acids: CASSSGGLAGDTQYF.